This is a list of T cell receptor beta chains from one sample in a study of blood T cell repertoires in COVID-19. Here immunoSEQ multiplex PCR was the method, and the copy in TCRdb shows in-frame clones only, minus some. The profile shows fewer than 200,000 clones, 70% to 90% of them singletons. The sample consisted of peripheral blood. All receptors come from a young man who had recovered from COVID-19. CDR3s include the opening cysteine and the closing phenylalanine or tryptophan. The order of the fields is V gene, J gene, CDR3 protein.

>TRBV6-2/TRBV6-3|TRBJ1-2
CASSYPPGQGIYGYTF
>TRBV6-5|TRBJ2-2
CAIRQGRNTGELFF
>TRBV27|TRBJ1-3
CASSLHGSGNTIYF
>TRBV3-1/TRBV3-2|TRBJ2-7
CASGGSGGINEQYF
>TRBV2|TRBJ2-7
CASSEYAGYGYEQYF
>TRBV5-4|TRBJ2-7
CASSLGRSLDEQYF
>TRBV4-1|TRBJ1-2
CASSQDRGGNYGYTF
>TRBV6-2/TRBV6-3|TRBJ2-1
CASSYSMAGSSYNEQFF
>TRBV5-1|TRBJ2-3
CASSLELVQGSKFNTQYF
>TRBV9|TRBJ2-7
CASSVADAGGPVSEQYF
>TRBV10-3|TRBJ2-7
CAIKAGDYEQYF
>TRBV19|TRBJ1-1
CASSIGHLNTEAFF
>TRBV7-3|TRBJ2-1
CASSLGPGYNEQFF
>TRBV9|TRBJ1-3
CASSVEVRSAGNTIYF
>TRBV12-5|TRBJ2-3
CASGLEPSGSRTDTQYF
>TRBV3-1/TRBV3-2|TRBJ2-3
CASSQGRADTQYF
>TRBV7-2|TRBJ2-3
CASTLYITTDTQYF
>TRBV5-1|TRBJ1-1
CATKRDSNTEAFF
>TRBV2|TRBJ2-1
CASSPGYGEQFF
>TRBV18|TRBJ2-5
CASSPRTGEETQYF
>TRBV3-1/TRBV3-2|TRBJ1-4
CASSQAGYRFF
>TRBV9|TRBJ2-1
CASSGSGNSYNEQFF
>TRBV13|TRBJ1-2
CASSSRGDRGWGGGYTF
>TRBV24-1|TRBJ1-1
CATGDSMNTEAFF
>TRBV18|TRBJ1-5
CASSRKPNTNQPQHF
>TRBV4-3|TRBJ1-1
CASSQVSGTEAFF
>TRBV4-3|TRBJ2-2
CASSQVSGEAGELFF
>TRBV19|TRBJ1-6
CASGGQGNSPLHF
>TRBV7-8|TRBJ2-3
CASSSPDRATDTQYF
>TRBV19|TRBJ2-5
CASSGSLRETQYF
>TRBV6-6|TRBJ1-6
CASSIRGQYNSPLHF
>TRBV9|TRBJ1-4
CASSALDRAANEKLFF
>TRBV9|TRBJ2-3
CASSRGGRSPDTQYF
>TRBV30|TRBJ1-5
CAWSSPGGRIGQPQHF
>TRBV7-2|TRBJ2-7
CASSWDGGGRYEQYF
>TRBV10-3|TRBJ2-3
CAISESKGALTLTDTQYF
>TRBV9|TRBJ1-2
CASSANQGYTF
>TRBV5-1|TRBJ2-2
CASSARGGTAGTGELFF
>TRBV5-1|TRBJ2-1
CASSRDSGRGYNEQFF
>TRBV7-2|TRBJ1-2
CASSGRQSVFVGYTF
>TRBV27|TRBJ2-3
CASSLGLASTDTQYF